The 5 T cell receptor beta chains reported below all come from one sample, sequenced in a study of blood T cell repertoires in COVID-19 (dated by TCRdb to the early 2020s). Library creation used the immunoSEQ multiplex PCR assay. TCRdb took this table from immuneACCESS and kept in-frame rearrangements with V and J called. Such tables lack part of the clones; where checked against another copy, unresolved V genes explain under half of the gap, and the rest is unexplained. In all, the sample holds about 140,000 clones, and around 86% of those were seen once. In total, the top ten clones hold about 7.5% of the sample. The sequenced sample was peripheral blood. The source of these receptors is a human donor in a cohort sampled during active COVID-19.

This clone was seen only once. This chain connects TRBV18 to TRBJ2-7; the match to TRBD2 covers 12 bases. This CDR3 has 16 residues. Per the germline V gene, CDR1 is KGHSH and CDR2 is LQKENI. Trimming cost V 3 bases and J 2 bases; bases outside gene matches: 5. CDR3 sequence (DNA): TGTGCCAGCTCACCGAGGCTAGCGGGAGGGCCCTACGAGCAGTACTTC. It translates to CASSPRLAGGPYEQYF.

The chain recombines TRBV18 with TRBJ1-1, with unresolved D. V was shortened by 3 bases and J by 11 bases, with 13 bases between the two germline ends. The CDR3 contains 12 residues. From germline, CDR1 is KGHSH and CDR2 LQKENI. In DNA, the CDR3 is TGTGCCAGCTCACCGTCAGTTCGTTGGGCTTTCTTT. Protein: CASSPSVRWAFF.

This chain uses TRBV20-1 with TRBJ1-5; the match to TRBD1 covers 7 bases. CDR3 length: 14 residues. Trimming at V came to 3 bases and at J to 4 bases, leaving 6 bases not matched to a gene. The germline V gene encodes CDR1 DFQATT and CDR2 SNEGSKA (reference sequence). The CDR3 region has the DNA TGCAGTGCTAGTTCTAACAGGGGTAATCAGCCCCAGCATTTT. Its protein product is CSASSNRGNQPQHF.

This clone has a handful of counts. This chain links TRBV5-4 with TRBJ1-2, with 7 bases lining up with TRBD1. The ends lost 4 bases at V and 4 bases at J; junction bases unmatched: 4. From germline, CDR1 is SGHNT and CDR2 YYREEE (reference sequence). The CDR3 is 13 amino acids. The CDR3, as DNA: TGTGCCAGCAGCCTGTGGACAGGCTATGGCTACACCTTC. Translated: CASSLWTGYGYTF. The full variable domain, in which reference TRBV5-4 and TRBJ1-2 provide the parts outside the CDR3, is ETGVTQSPTHLIKTRGQQVTLRCSSQSGHNTVSWYQQALGQGPQFIFQYYREEENGRGNFPPRFSGLQFPNYSSELNVNALELDDSALYLCASSLWTGYGYTFGSGTRLTVV.

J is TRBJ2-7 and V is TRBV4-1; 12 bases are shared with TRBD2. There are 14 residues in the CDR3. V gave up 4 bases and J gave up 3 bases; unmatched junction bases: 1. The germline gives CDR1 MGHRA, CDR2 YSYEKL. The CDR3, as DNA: TGCGCCAGCAGCCGGACTAGCGGGATCTACGAGCAGTACTTC. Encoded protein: CASSRTSGIYEQYF.